The text below deals with one T cell receptor beta chain. Its antigen is undetermined. These data originate in a study of Ad26.COV2.S vaccination and SARS-CoV-2 variants. General observations from the study: An underestimation of total T cell responses may have resulted from the TCR breadth and depth analyses.

The CDR3 consists of 13 residues. Germline V lookup: CDR1 LGHDT, CDR2 YNNKEL (reference sequence). Trimming removed 0 bases at V and 11 bases at J, with 11 bases between. The treatment denotes: roughly 18 received Ad26.COV2.S at low or high dose, single or two shots; several received placebo; per-sample allocation not given. Day 63 after the first vaccine or placebo injection was the time point for sampling. Aged 18-55 years, donor was enrolled in Boston in the early 2020s. Wuhan-strain spike was delivered by a replication-incompetent Ad26 vector. Clones were sequenced by immunoSEQ multiplex PCR, and TCRdb holds only the in-frame ones, with some missing. Of fewer than 400,000 clones in the sample, 70% to 90% were seen once.

The sequenced sample was peripheral blood, obtained in a trial of Ad26.COV2.S vaccine versus placebo. The sequence derives from a person between 18 and 59 years old who received the Ad26.COV2.S COVID-19 vaccine or a placebo. The J gene is TRBJ2-1, the V gene TRBV3-1 (or the pseudogene TRBV3-2), with D uncertain. The CDR3 region has the DNA TGTGCCAGCAGCCAAGATCGTGAGACCAAGCAGTTCTTC. The encoded protein is CASSQDRETKQFF.